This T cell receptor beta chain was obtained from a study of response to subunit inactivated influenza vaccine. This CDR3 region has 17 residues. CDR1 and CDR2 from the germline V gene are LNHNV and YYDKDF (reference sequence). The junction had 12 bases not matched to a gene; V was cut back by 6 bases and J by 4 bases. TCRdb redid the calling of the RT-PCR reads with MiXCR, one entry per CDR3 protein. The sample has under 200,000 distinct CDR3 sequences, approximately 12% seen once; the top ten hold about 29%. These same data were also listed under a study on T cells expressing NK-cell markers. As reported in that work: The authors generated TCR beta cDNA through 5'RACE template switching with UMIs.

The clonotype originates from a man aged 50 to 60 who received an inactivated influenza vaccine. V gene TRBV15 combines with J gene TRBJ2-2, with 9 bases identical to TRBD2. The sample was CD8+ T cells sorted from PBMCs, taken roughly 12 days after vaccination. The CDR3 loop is CATRSEAGGFLTGELFF. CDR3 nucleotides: TGTGCCACCAGAAGTGAAGCGGGGGGCTTCCTCACCGGGGAGCTGTTTTTT. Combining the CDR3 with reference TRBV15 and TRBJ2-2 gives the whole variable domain DAMVIQNPRYQVTQFGKPVTLSCSQTLNHNVMYWYQQKSSQAPKLLFHYYDKDFNNEADTPDNFQSRRPNTSFCFLDIRSPGLGDTAMYLCATRSEAGGFLTGELFFGEGSRLTVL.